A selection of T cell receptor beta chains follows, all from one sample in a study of blood T cell repertoires in COVID-19. The method was immunoSEQ multiplex PCR; TCRdb's version includes in-frame clones alone and lacks a portion of them. The sample shows around 64,000 clones, about 66% of them seen only once. The specimen was PBMCs or T cells enriched from blood (not recorded which). These receptors were collected from a woman aged 60-70 years who had been exposed to COVID-19. CDR3s include the opening cysteine and the closing phenylalanine or tryptophan. The D gene is left open where the match is weak. Not all rows give a size; the values are once, few, many and, for expanded clones, a class.

V,size,D,J,CDR3,DNA
TRBV6-1,NA,NA,TRBJ2-1,CASSDAYEQFF,TGTGCCAGCAGTGACGCGTATGAGCAGTTCTTC
TRBV6-2/TRBV6-3,NA,NA,TRBJ2-1,CASSKLLGQFF,TGTGCCAGCAGTAAGCTGCTAGGGCAGTTCTTC
TRBV28,NA,TRBD2,TRBJ2-5,CASSLGGVLKETQYF,TGTGCCAGCAGTTTGGGGGGGGTCCTCAAAGAGACCCAGTACTTC
TRBV14,NA,NA,TRBJ2-1,CASSQDIAGVAGAGEQFF,TGTGCCAGCAGCCAAGATATCGCAGGGGTGGCGGGAGCAGGTGAGCAGTTCTTC
TRBV28,NA,TRBD2,TRBJ2-3,CASRASGGATDTQYF,TGTGCCAGCAGGGCTAGCGGGGGGGCCACAGATACGCAGTATTTT
TRBV9,NA,NA,TRBJ1-1,CASSVARNTEAFF,TGTGCCAGCAGCGTAGCCCGGAACACTGAAGCTTTCTTT
TRBV7-2,NA,TRBD2,TRBJ2-7,CASSLGPSGRYEQYF,TGTGCCAGCAGCTTAGGGCCTAGCGGGAGGTACGAGCAGTACTTC
TRBV15,few,NA,TRBJ1-1,CATSRGGVQNTEAFF,TGTGCCACCAGCAGAGGGGGGGTCCAGAACACTGAAGCTTTCTTT
TRBV18,NA,NA,TRBJ1-1,CASSPLFRGGTEAFF,TGTGCCAGCTCACCACTCTTCAGGGGTGGCACTGAAGCTTTCTTT
TRBV21-1,NA,NA,TRBJ2-4,CASSKRSRVLAKNIQYF,TGTGCCAGCAGCAAACGTAGTCGGGTCCTAGCCAAAAACATTCAGTACTTC
TRBV7-8,NA,NA,TRBJ1-1,CASSFSHQENTEAFF,TGTGCCAGCAGCTTCTCTCACCAGGAGAACACTGAAGCTTTCTTT
TRBV11-2,NA,NA,TRBJ2-2,CASSLEPGFGELFF,TGTGCCAGCAGCTTAGAGCCCGGGTTCGGGGAGCTGTTTTTT
TRBV6-5,NA,TRBD1,TRBJ1-5,CASSHRTGDQPQHF,TGTGCCAGCAGCCACCGGACAGGGGACCAGCCCCAGCATTTT
TRBV28,NA,NA,TRBJ2-7,CASSPRVRTSSYEQYF,TGTGCCAGCAGTCCCCGTGTCCGGACAAGCTCCTACGAGCAGTACTTC
TRBV2,NA,NA,TRBJ1-1,CASSESSSTEAFF,TGTGCCAGCAGTGAATCCTCGAGCACTGAAGCTTTCTTT
TRBV6-5,NA,TRBD1,TRBJ2-5,CASSSPRDRTETQYF,TGTGCCAGCAGTTCTCCCCGGGACAGGACGGAGACCCAGTACTTC
TRBV25-1,NA,TRBD1,TRBJ1-5,CASSASGQSGQPQHF,TGTGCCAGCAGTGCCTCGGGACAGTCTGGCCAGCCCCAGCATTTT
TRBV5-1,NA,TRBD1,TRBJ2-7,CASSTSGTDYEQYF,TGCGCCAGCAGCACATCCGGGACAGACTACGAGCAGTACTTC
TRBV5-1,NA,NA,TRBJ2-7,CASSLLGPGNEQYF,TGCGCCAGCAGCTTGCTGGGTCCAGGGAACGAGCAGTACTTC
TRBV25-1,NA,TRBD1,TRBJ1-1,CASRGQWNTEAFF,TGTGCCAGCAGGGGACAGTGGAACACTGAAGCTTTCTTT
TRBV6-5,NA,TRBD1,TRBJ2-7,CASSLGTGYDEQYF,TGTGCCAGCAGTCTTGGGACAGGGTATGACGAGCAGTACTTC
TRBV4-3,few,NA,TRBJ1-3,CASSQDLRDWSSGNTIYF,TGCGCCAGCAGCCAAGATCTTCGGGACTGGAGCTCTGGAAACACCATATATTTT
TRBV7-2,NA,TRBD2,TRBJ2-7,CASSLQTSGTSYEQYF,TGTGCCAGCAGCCTACAGACTAGCGGGACGTCCTACGAGCAGTACTTC
TRBV2,NA,TRBD1,TRBJ2-3,CASSADPTGGILDTQYF,TGTGCCAGCAGTGCCGACCCGACAGGGGGCATCTTGGATACGCAGTATTTT
TRBV6-2/TRBV6-3,NA,TRBD2,TRBJ2-2,CASSYSTSGSKKELFF,TGTGCCAGCAGTTACTCTACTAGCGGGAGTAAAAAGGAGCTGTTTTTT
TRBV2,NA,NA,TRBJ1-1,CASSDRGTEAFF,TGTGCCAGCAGTGACAGGGGCACTGAAGCTTTCTTT
TRBV19,NA,NA,TRBJ2-2,CASSIAVGTGELFF,TGTGCCAGTAGTATAGCCGTCGGCACCGGGGAGCTGTTTTTT
TRBV12-3/TRBV12-4,once,NA,TRBJ2-7,CASSQTSSHEQYF,TGTGCCAGCAGCCAAACTAGTTCCCACGAGCAGTACTTC
TRBV19,few,TRBD1,TRBJ1-5,CASSPGTGYNQPQHF,TGTGCCAGTAGTCCCGGGACAGGTTACAATCAGCCCCAGCATTTT
TRBV7-2,NA,TRBD1,TRBJ2-3,CASSLGQGTQYF,TGTGCCAGCAGCTTAGGACAGGGTACGCAGTATTTT
TRBV20-1,NA,NA,TRBJ2-4,CSASNPGRAKNIQYF,TGCAGTGCTAGTAATCCGGGTCGTGCCAAAAACATTCAGTACTTC
TRBV13,NA,TRBD2,TRBJ2-3,CASSAPSGGIGTTDTQYF,TGTGCCAGCAGCGCGCCTAGCGGGGGAATAGGGACGACAGATACGCAGTATTTT
TRBV9,few,TRBD1,TRBJ1-6,CASGAGTGDSPLHF,TGTGCCAGCGGAGCCGGGACAGGGGATTCACCCCTCCACTTT
TRBV6-5,NA,TRBD1,TRBJ1-4,CASSTGAGNEKLFF,TGTGCCAGCAGTACAGGGGCGGGAAATGAAAAACTGTTTTTT
TRBV4-1,NA,NA,TRBJ1-6,CASSHEQGTLNSPLHF,TGCGCCAGCAGCCATGAACAGGGTACCTTAAATTCACCCCTCCACTTT
TRBV27,NA,TRBD1,TRBJ2-3,CASSPGQGRRGTDTQYF,TGTGCCAGCAGTCCCGGACAGGGAAGAAGGGGGACAGATACGCAGTATTTT
TRBV7-9,NA,NA,TRBJ1-1,CASSFPGAKTEAFF,TGTGCCAGCAGCTTCCCAGGGGCAAAGACTGAAGCTTTCTTT
TRBV28,NA,NA,TRBJ1-1,CASSLAVLKNTEAFF,TGTGCCAGCAGTCTAGCGGTGCTTAAGAACACTGAAGCTTTCTTT
TRBV5-4,once,NA,TRBJ2-3,CASSLSGGADTQYF,TGTGCCAGCAGCTTGTCGGGTGGCGCAGATACGCAGTATTTT
TRBV30,NA,NA,TRBJ2-3,CAWRGGITDTQYF,TGTGCCTGGAGAGGCGGGATCACAGATACGCAGTATTTT
TRBV2,NA,NA,TRBJ1-4,CASSEGWSRQLNEKLFF,TGTGCCAGCAGTGAAGGGTGGAGTAGACAGCTCAATGAAAAACTGTTTTTT